The source of this TCR beta chain is a study of cytomegalovirus exposure and HLA in healthy donors (TCRdb year 2017). Context from the whole study: An earlier analysis of several hundred of the donors reported 276 Gb of sequence data and 117 million unique TCR beta sequences obtained from approximately 180 million T cells. About 280 gigabases of sequencing data and tens of millions of unique TCR sequences were included in an early release covering about 600 HLA-typed donors. Among the roughly 400 genotyped donors, approximately 76% belonged to the genetic ancestry cluster associated with self-reported Caucasian donors. The study aimed to test whether cataloging public T cell receptors could reveal signatures of past pathogen exposure. The study used immunosequencing to profile the T cell repertoires of around 600 subjects and linked those repertoires to cytomegalovirus serostatus. Besides the first cohort of roughly 700 subjects, a separate validation cohort made up of 120 different subjects was used. The study combined high-throughput TCR immunosequencing, statistical association of individual TCRs with disease status, and machine learning to predict cytomegalovirus infection status. To study patterns of TCR occurrence, a later analysis re-analyzed previously published TCR beta repertoires from 600 to 750 donors and added high-resolution HLA genotyping. In the later analysis, no new phenotypic data were used to find candidate immune exposures; instead, reliance was placed on TCR beta sequences and their occurrence across donors. An earlier analysis of around 580 of the donors used high-throughput TCR beta sequencing to judge whether each TCR beta V gene segment behaved as functional or pseudogenic. Donor age, sex, ethnicity and CMV serostatus were compiled together with the repertoire data. A later genetic analysis took genome-wide SNP genotypes for about 55% of the 666 donors and used that subset as a discovery cohort. Every repertoire in the discovery cohort had been generated on one and the same sequencing platform. Both class I and class II loci were covered by HLA typing, at four-digit resolution. Typing coverage varied by locus: about 620-640 donors for A, B, C, DRB1 and DQB1; roughly 560 for DQA1; 606 for DPA1; around 450 for DPB1. Four to six DR-DQ haplotypes were handled as single units for association and clustering, since linkage in the cohort was strong. Across 398 genotyped donors of the cohort, an average of approximately 240,000 unique TCR beta nucleotide sequences per donor were sequenced, and roughly a sixth of those sequences were non-productive. General findings and caveats noted by the study authors: Compared with equally common non-associated chains, HLA-associated TCR beta chains in a later analysis were more clonally expanded and had lower generation probabilities. The cohort was sequenced for TCR beta chains only, and without alpha or paired-chain data the features that could be detected were limited. Across donors, most TCR sequences were observed very rarely, whereas some public TCRs were present in many individuals. HLA typing was unavailable for some donors at each locus, so association tests used only the typed subset. According to a later analysis, most CMV-associated TCR beta chains appeared to be HLA-restricted, and the HLA associations seemed to be driven largely by CMV exposure. Broadly in line with IMGT annotations, most TCR beta V segments showed up in productive rearrangements about 90% or about 30% of the time in an earlier analysis of approximately 600 of the donors. A later genetic analysis associated a missense DCLRE1C variant with V-gene and J-gene trimming of TCR beta chains, and an independent cohort replicated the association. The presence/absence analyses assumed that sequencing depth was roughly uniform across donors, and that assumption may not be true. In a later genetic analysis, fewer N-insertions in productive TCRs were reported among donors in an Asian-associated ancestry cluster than the approximately 630-donor mean. Because counts were too low, about 18 rarely observed V segments, including chromosome 9 orphons, were excluded from the earlier analysis of some 590 of the donors. When HLA alleles, especially DR and DQ, strongly co-occurred, attributing TCR associations to individual alleles was difficult. A further reported finding was that TCR beta sequences accurately predicted the HLA-A and HLA-B alleles for most subjects in the first cohort. According to a later analysis, TCR association rates differed among HLA loci, with DRB1 alleles showing the most associated TCRs and HLA-C alleles showing the fewest. In vitro tests confirmed that a few of the cytomegalovirus-associated TCR beta chains recognize cytomegalovirus antigens. The authors suggested that the approach could potentially be generalized to other disease states and immunological phenotypes. Correlated functional status among segregating V segments might be attributable to linkage disequilibrium, but an unknown experimental factor could not be ruled out. The only immune exposure information available for the cohort was CMV serostatus. A later analysis associated 16,951 TCR beta sequences with specific HLA alleles at a false discovery rate of 0.05. A group of highly shared sequence variants was considered likely to be a technical artifact of the sequencing pipeline. Some IMGT-functional V segments, including TRBV6-2 and TRBV6-3, could not be told apart with the 87-base-pair reads, so those segments were excluded. A total of 150 or so TCR beta chains were listed by the study as associated with cytomegalovirus. A later analysis reported that several top co-occurrence clusters appeared linked to parvovirus B19, influenza, CMV and Epstein-Barr virus. The classifier was reported to diagnose cytomegalovirus status with high specificity and sensitivity in both the original and validation cohorts.

About this clone itself: There is no known antigen for this receptor. It has no much larger one-base neighbor in the sample; base qualities were not kept.

Libraries were made using the immunoSEQ multiplex PCR assay. The multiplex PCR relied on a mix of 60 forward primers for TCR Vbeta segments and 13 reverse primers for TCR Jbeta segments. The CDR3 region of rearranged TCR beta genes was amplified from genomic DNA with a multiplex PCR assay. Amplified TCR beta libraries were sequenced as 87-base-pair reads on the Illumina HiSeq System. The authors' pipeline ran thus. A later analysis tallied about 77 million unique TCR beta chains across the approximately 670 repertoires, and about 12 million of those chains were shared by two or more donors. Raw reads were error-corrected and collapsed into unique sequences by a nearest-neighbor algorithm in which closely related sequences were merged to remove PCR and sequencing errors. V, D and J gene segments were assigned by aligning CDR3 sequences to IMGT reference sequences. For a sequence to be retained, a match of at least six nucleotides to both a V gene segment and a J gene segment was required. A rearrangement was called productive if the CDR3 had no stop codons and remained in frame with V and J, and every other rearrangement was called non-productive. Following IMGT convention, CDR3 was defined as the stretch from the second conserved V-encoded cysteine up to the conserved J-encoded phenylalanine. The earlier analysis of approximately 500 of the donors excluded sequences that lacked an unambiguous match to a single V gene segment. An earlier analysis of 500 to 600 of the donors classified V segments as functional when productive rearrangements were above 56.7% and as segregating when the standard deviation between donors was above 5%. A statistical classification framework was built for diagnosing cytomegalovirus status from the catalog of TCR beta chain sequences. V and J gene assignment, in a later analysis, came from comparing TCR nucleotide sequences with IMGT/GENE-DB human TR gene sequences. A later analysis assigned CDR3 sequences and most-parsimonious VDJ recombination scenarios with the TCRdist pipeline. In a later analysis, each TCR beta chain was defined by its CDR3 amino acid sequence together with its V-gene family, and reads without a unique V-gene family were excluded. As a way to deal with suspected cross-contamination and a sequencing artifact, a later analysis dropped nearly 600 nucleotide sequences that were highly shared and had low generation probability. For each public chain, a later analysis derived a clonal expansion index from normalized ranks of inferred template counts within each repertoire. Generation probabilities in a later analysis came from a VDJ recombination model fitted to out-of-frame rearrangements, and those results were checked against IGoR. In a later analysis, hypergeometric tests were used to score TCR-TCR, TCR-HLA and TCR-CMV co-occurrence, with a repertoire-size bias correction applied to TCR pairs. A later analysis estimated false discovery rates by permuting HLA or CMV assignments 20 times. In a later analysis, co-occurring TCRs were grouped using DBSCAN, and TCRdist sequence similarity was added for clustering within HLA-allele-positive subsets. For co-occurrence clustering, repertoires with fewer than 30,000 or more than 120,000 public chains were excluded, along with four or five repertoires with anomalous nucleotide sharing. Sourced from immuneACCESS, this table was stored by TCRdb with only in-frame sequences that have V and J called. A share of the clones is absent; for the studies checked, an unresolved V gene accounts for under half, and the remainder has no known explanation. V and J calls and clone size are copied from that table; D and trimming were computed from the DNA. The sample contains 70,000 to 100,000 clones, more than 75% of them found a single time. The ten largest clones capture 2% of the sample.

The CDR3 numbers 15 residues from cysteine through phenylalanine. This entry keeps only the CDR3 DNA: 45 bases, framed from base 1. Relative to germline, V is missing 4 bases and J is missing 3 bases, with 10 bases of the junction outside any gene match. CDR1 and CDR2 (SGHNT, YYREEE) derive from the germline V gene (reference sequence). The cohort was made up of roughly 670 healthy bone marrow donors. At the time of sampling, every cohort member was nominally healthy, though immune exposures that went unrecorded were likely present. The donor tested CMV seronegative, placing the donor among the 350 or so seronegative members of the cohort. Each donor provided a peripheral blood sample, and peripheral blood mononuclear cells were used for TCR beta sequencing. Genomic DNA was extracted from the blood cell samples with the Qiagen DNeasy Blood Extraction Kit.

The sequenced material came from PBMCs. The receptor's source is a man younger than 30 in good health and CMV-seronegative. The chain uses TRBV5-4 and TRBJ2-7; 7 middle bases align to TRBD2. In nucleotide form, the sequence is TGTGCCAGCAGCATCTCTAGCGGCAGATTCTACGAGCAGTACTTC. It translates to CASSISSGRFYEQYF.